One and the same sample provided the 27 T cell receptor beta chains below, sequenced in a study of glioma-infiltrating T cells. TCR alpha and beta CDR3 regions were amplified from RNA using iRepertoire nested multiplex PCR. MiXCR, run by TCRdb on the multiplex PCR reads, gives a single entry per CDR3 protein. The sample has about 130,000 distinct CDR3 sequences; around 25% are singletons. The sequencing input was glioma tissue, nonneoplastic brain tissue, or PBMCs (not recorded which). The origin of the receptors is a human donor with low-grade glioma or glioblastoma, undergoing nonglioma brain surgery, or in good health (not recorded which).

V and J are TRBV20-1 and TRBJ2-5; D not certain. Germline CDR1 and CDR2: DFQATT and SNEGSKA (reference sequence). V was clipped by 7 bases and J by 2 bases, with 8 bases between them. This CDR3 contains 11 residues. The CDR3 bases are TGCAGTGGACTGCAACAAGAGACCCAGTACTTC. Translated: CSGLQQETQYF.

The chain couples TRBV2 to TRBJ2-7, with D possibly being TRBD2 (5 bases). The length of the CDR3 is 13 residues. Trimming left V 5 bases short and J 4 bases short, with 12 bases between. Germline V lookup: CDR1 SNHLY, CDR2 FYNNEI. The CDR3 reads CASSSDSQYEQYV. The CDR3 nucleotides read TGTGCCAGCAGTTCGGACTCACAGTACGAGCAGTACGTC.

V is TRBV5-1 and J is TRBJ2-1; D ambiguous. V was pared by 0 bases and J by 9 bases, with 16 bases between. The germline gives CDR1 SGHRS, CDR2 YFSETQ. The CDR3 has 15 amino acids. The CDR3 DNA follows: TGCGCCAGCAGCTTGGCCAGTGACCGCGTGGGTGAGCAGTTCTTC. Its protein is CASSLASDRVGEQFF.

The chain carries TRBV7-2 and TRBJ2-1; D gene unclear. V dropped 5 bases and J dropped 5 bases, with 13 bases sitting between them. CDR3 length: 14 residues. Germline V gives CDR1 SGHTA, CDR2 FQGNSA. For the CDR3, the DNA is TGTGCCAGCAGCCGTGCGAGTAATAACAATGAGCAGTTCTTC. This codes for CASSRASNNNEQFF.

V gene TRBV7-2 combines with J gene TRBJ1-5, with 10 bases that match TRBD1. J gave up 6 bases and V 5 bases, and 13 bases lay outside the gene matches. Germline-derived CDR1 and CDR2 are SGHTA and FQGNSA. The CDR3 extends over 17 amino acids. The CDR3 nucleotides read TGTGCCAGCAGCCAGGACAGGGGGAAGTCTAGAGGTCAGCCCCAGCATTTT. Its protein is CASSQDRGKSRGQPQHF.

Concerning this clonotype itself: A much larger clone lies one base from this, so it may be a read error. This sequence joins TRBV7-2 and TRBJ2-1; possible D gene TRBD1, 6 bases. This CDR3 region has 15 residues. Germline V gives CDR1 SGHTA, CDR2 FQGNSA. Trimming cost V 5 bases and J 9 bases, with 20 bases left between them. CDR3 in amino acids: CASSPSRMSDSEQFF. The CDR3 region has the DNA TGTGCCAGCAGCCCCTCTAGAATGTCGGACAGTGAGCAGTTCTTC.

V usage is TRBV2 and J usage is TRBJ1-1, with D possibly matching TRBD1 (5 bases). The CDR3 contains 14 residues. The V end was cut by 1 base, the J end by 5 bases, with 11 bases between. Per germline, CDR1 SNHLY and CDR2 FYNNEI. CDR3 DNA sequence: TGTGCCAGCAGTGAAGGTGGGGGACGAACTGAAGCTTTCTTT. It yields the protein CASSEGGGRTEAFF.

With respect to this clonotype: This sequence may be a read error, since a much larger clone differs from it by one base. As DNA, the CDR3 is TGTGCCAGTTTGGGGTACAATGAGCAGTTCTTC. This sequence encodes CASLGYNEQFF. This chain connects TRBV27 to TRBJ2-1; D ambiguous. Germline V gene lookup returns CDR1 MNHEY and CDR2 SMNVEV (reference sequence). This CDR3 has 11 amino acids. V was pared by 9 bases and J by 4 bases, with 7 bases between.

The rearrangement uses TRBV7-6 and TRBJ2-4; D is ambiguous. V dropped 1 base and J dropped 4 bases, with 11 bases sitting between them. This CDR3 is built from 15 residues. From germline, CDR1 is SGHVS and CDR2 FNYEAQ. The DNA of the CDR3 is TGTGCCAGCAGCTTAGGAGACGGAAGAAAAAACATTCAGTACTTC. Protein product: CASSLGDGRKNIQYF.

The rearrangement links TRBV6-4 to TRBJ1-2; TRBD1 matches at 7 bases. The germline gives CDR1 MRHNA, CDR2 SNTAGT. This CDR3 is built from 14 residues. Germline trimming cut 3 bases from V and 8 bases from J; bases unmatched to any gene: 9. The CDR3 DNA sequence: TGTGCCAGCAGTGAAACGGGACAGTCGGGAGGCTACACCTTC. Translated: CASSETGQSGGYTF.

The chain is built from TRBV19 and TRBJ1-3; the D is unclear. The germline gives CDR1 LNHDA, CDR2 SQIVND (reference sequence). The V and J ends lost 7 bases and 11 bases respectively, with 18 bases between them. The CDR3 loop spans 13 amino acids. CDR3 sequence (DNA): TGTGCCAGTACCTCCCGGGAGGACTTATCCATATATTTT. It translates to CASTSREDLSIYF.

On this clonotype itself: A much larger clone differs by one base, so this may be a read error. V and J are TRBV7-2 and TRBJ1-1; D remains ambiguous. Germline V CDR1 and CDR2: SGHTA, FQGNSA. The CDR3 extends over 16 amino acids. This chain's CDR3 is CASSSQGGTLRTEALF. The CDR3 region has the DNA TGTGCCAGCAGCTCCCAAGGAGGCACGCTGAGGACTGAAGCTTTGTTT.

This clonotype was recorded a few times. The V and J genes are TRBV12-3 or TRBV12-4 and TRBJ1-5, with 7 positions matching TRBD1. The CDR3 loop spans 15 amino acids. J lost 3 bases, V lost 5 bases, and 7 bases had no gene match. CDR3 nucleotide sequence: TGTGCCAGCAGTCCCGACAGGGCGAACAATCAGCCCCAGCATTTT. This sequence encodes CASSPDRANNQPQHF.

This clonotype was counted a few times. J is TRBJ2-3 and V is TRBV12-3 or TRBV12-4; D is uncertain. V dropped 7 bases and J dropped 2 bases, with 7 bases sitting between them. This CDR3 has 12 residues. The CDR3 is CASTPYTDTQYF. CDR3 DNA: TGTGCCAGCACCCCCTACACAGATACGCAGTATTTT.

The rearrangement links TRBV27 to TRBJ1-1; 8 bases align to TRBD1. Trimming at V came to 8 bases and at J to 8 bases, leaving 13 bases not matched to a gene. In germline, CDR1 is MNHEY, CDR2 SMNVEV (reference sequence). The CDR3 totals 14 residues. CDR3 residues: CASPSTGQGLEAFF. The CDR3 DNA reads as TGTGCCAGCCCCTCAACCGGACAGGGTTTGGAAGCTTTCTTT.

This clonotype came up a few times. The chain joins TRBV6-1 to TRBJ2-7; 8 bases fit TRBD1. Germline V gene lookup returns CDR1 MNHNS and CDR2 SASEGT. The CDR3 spans 13 residues. J lost 5 bases, V lost 8 bases, and 8 bases had no gene match. The CDR3 region has the DNA TGTGCCAGCGGCCGACAGGGGAACCACGAGCAGTACGTC. Encoded protein: CASGRQGNHEQYV.

This clonotype was recorded at least ten times. CDR3 amino acids: CASSLATGARFYEQYV. For the CDR3, the DNA is TGTGCCAGCAGTTTGGCGACAGGAGCAAGATTCTACGAGCAGTACGTC. This chain uses TRBV28 with TRBJ2-7; tentative D call: TRBD1 (6 bases). This CDR3 contains 16 residues. Trimming stripped 3 bases from V and 3 bases from J, with 18 bases between. Germline V CDR1 and CDR2: MDHEN, SYDVKM.

This clonotype was recorded many times. The V gene is TRBV20-1, the J gene TRBJ1-2, with D tentatively TRBD1 (6 bases). The length of the CDR3 is 13 residues. V was trimmed by 5 bases and J by 5 bases, leaving 15 bases between them. CDR1 is DFQATT, CDR2 SNEGSKA, per germline (reference sequence). The chain's CDR3 is CSALRGGGYGYTF. The CDR3 DNA sequence: TGCAGTGCTCTTCGAGGGGGTGGGTATGGCTACACCTTC.

In nucleotides, the CDR3 is TGTGCCAGTAGTACAGAGGTGAACACTGAAGCTTTCTTT. Translation gives CASSTEVNTEAFF. V is TRBV19 and J is TRBJ1-1; D remains ambiguous. V was cut by 4 bases and J by 0 bases, with 6 bases left in between. Per the germline V gene, CDR1 is LNHDA and CDR2 is SQIVND (reference sequence). This CDR3 has 13 residues. The variable domain in full, with the rest retrieved from reference TRBV19 and TRBJ1-1, is DGGITQSPKYLFRKEGQNVTLSCEQNLNHDAMYWYRQDPGQGLRLIYYSQIVNDFQKGDIAEGYSVSREKKESFPLTVTSAQKNPTAFYLCASSTEVNTEAFFGQGTRLTVV.

This sequence joins TRBV4-1 and TRBJ1-5; possible D gene TRBD1, 6 bases. Trimming removed 3 bases from V and 3 bases from J, with 18 bases in between. Germline V gene sequence: CDR1 MGHRA, CDR2 YSYEKL. CDR3 length equals 17 residues. The CDR3 loop is CASSQELRTVYNQPQHF. DNA of the CDR3: TGCGCCAGCAGCCAGGAATTACGGACAGTCTACAATCAGCCCCAGCATTTT.

This clonotype was observed a handful of times. V gene TRBV3-1 combines with J gene TRBJ2-3; possible D gene TRBD2, 6 bases. The CDR3 is made up of 15 amino acids. V was cut by 6 bases and J by 6 bases, with 19 bases left in between. CDR1 is LGHDT, CDR2 YNNKEL, per germline (reference sequence). The chain's CDR3 is CASRPRESRIDTQYF. CDR3 in DNA: TGTGCCAGCAGACCCCGGGAGTCAAGAATTGATACGCAGTATTTT.

This chain uses TRBV5-4 with TRBJ1-5; TRBD1 matches 7 bases. Losses at the gene ends were 6 bases for V and 1 base for J; bases not matched to a gene: 10. The CDR3 length is 16 residues. Germline loops: CDR1 SGHNT, CDR2 YYREEE (reference sequence). The CDR3 coding sequence is TGTGCCAGCACGTACACAGGGGTGGGGAGCAATCAGCCCCAGCATTTT. Residues: CASTYTGVGSNQPQHF.

The chain combines TRBV2 with TRBJ1-5; D may be TRBD1 (6 bases). CDR3 length: 16 residues. Trimming stripped 5 bases from V and 2 bases from J, with 16 bases between. Germline CDR1 is SNHLY and CDR2 is FYNNEI. CDR3 sequence (DNA): TGTGCCAGCAGTCTGTGGGGACACGAAGGCAATCAGCCCCAGCATTTT. As protein: CASSLWGHEGNQPQHF.

The chain joins TRBV5-4 to TRBJ2-2; D might be TRBD2 (6 bases). Looked up from germline, CDR1 is SGHNT and CDR2 is YYREEE (reference sequence). This CDR3 is built from 15 residues. V dropped 4 bases and J dropped 3 bases, with 13 bases sitting between them. Here the CDR3 reads CASSPRTGDTGELFF. In DNA form, the CDR3 reads TGTGCCAGCAGCCCCCGAACGGGGGACACCGGGGAGCTGTTTTTT.

This clonotype was observed a handful of times. The genes are TRBV7-3 and TRBJ2-3; D gene ambiguous. The germline gives CDR1 SGHTA, CDR2 FQGTGA. V dropped 8 bases and J dropped 7 bases, with 4 bases sitting between them. The CDR3 is 9 residues long. As DNA, the CDR3 is TGTGCCAGCGGCTATACGCAGTATTTT. Protein: CASGYTQYF.

The chain combines TRBV7-9 with TRBJ1-2, with D unresolved. Germline CDR1 SEHNR, CDR2 FQNEAQ (reference sequence). Trimming took 1 base from V and 2 from J, leaving 14 bases between them. The CDR3 is made up of 16 amino acids. This CDR3 is CASSLGVQPRNYGYTF. The CDR3 bases are TGTGCCAGCAGCTTAGGAGTTCAGCCAAGGAACTATGGCTACACCTTC.

This clonotype showed up just a few times. The rearrangement uses TRBV24-1 and TRBJ1-2, with D possibly TRBD1 on 5 matching bases. The CDR3 consists of 14 residues. V gave up 4 bases and J gave up 8 bases, with 16 bases separating them. Germline V gene sequence: CDR1 KGHDR, CDR2 SFDVKD. The CDR3 spells CATSDNGGLWGYTF. CDR3 in DNA: TGTGCCACCAGTGACAACGGGGGACTCTGGGGCTACACCTTC.